Following are 21 T cell receptor beta chains from one sample sequenced in a study of T-cell memory formation after mild COVID-19. MiXCR was run by TCRdb on the 5' RACE reads, yielding one entry per CDR3 protein. Altogether 250,000 to 300,000 distinct CDR3 sequences are present, about 17% being singletons, with the ten largest covering roughly 22%. Input material: PBMCs or a T cell subset sorted from them (not recorded which). Source of these receptors: a man younger than 35 who had mild COVID-19 (a few samples of this study predate the infection). Cell type and time point are not known.

This clonotype showed up many times. The chain joins TRBV7-2 to TRBJ2-7; 10 bases are shared with TRBD2. This CDR3 has 14 residues. Looked up from germline, CDR1 is SGHTA and CDR2 is FQGNSA. V trimming: 2 bases; J trimming: 9 bases; junction bases outside the gene matches: 7. The CDR3 coding sequence is TGTGCCAGCAGCTTAAGAGCGGGGGGGCCGCGGCAGTACTTC. This sequence encodes CASSLRAGGPRQYF.

The CDR3 coding sequence is TGTGCCAGCAGACCCCGGGACAGGGCTGGAAACACCATATATTTT. Its translation: CASRPRDRAGNTIYF. The rearrangement links TRBV2 to TRBJ1-3, with TRBD1 matching over 9 bases. Germline V gives CDR1 SNHLY, CDR2 FYNNEI. This CDR3 region has 15 residues. V shed 6 bases and J 2 bases; nucleotides not matched to a gene: 5.

This clonotype was picked up a small number of times. The rearrangement uses TRBV4-3 and TRBJ1-2, with a possible D match to TRBD1 (5 bases). The ends were cut back, 1 base at V and 1 base at J, with 22 bases in the middle. This CDR3 is 19 amino acids long. Germline V gene lookup returns CDR1 LGHNA and CDR2 YSLEER. Written as DNA, the CDR3 is TGCGCCAGCAGCCAAGTCATGCCCCAGGGTCTGAAGTTTAACTATGGCTACACCTTC. Translated, it gives CASSQVMPQGLKFNYGYTF.

This clonotype occurred many times. The rearrangement joins TRBV12-5 to TRBJ2-3; D might be TRBD1 (6 bases). The CDR3 loop spans 13 amino acids. Trimming pared 6 bases from V and 4 bases from J, leaving 11 bases between. CDR1 is LGHNT, CDR2 FRNRAP, per germline. CDR3 bases: TGTGCTAGTGGCACTGACAGGTCAGATACGCAGTATTTT. Translation: CASGTDRSDTQYF.

This clonotype came up a few times. The chain uses TRBV12-3 or TRBV12-4 and TRBJ2-3; 7 nucleotides align to TRBD2. CDR3 length equals 17 residues. The ends lost 2 bases at V and 2 bases at J; junction bases unmatched: 10. Here the CDR3 DNA reads TGTGCCAGCAGTTTACGAGGAGCGGGACGGATCACAGATACGCAGTATTTT. Encoded protein: CASSLRGAGRITDTQYF.

This clonotype was seen a few times. V is TRBV11-2 and J is TRBJ2-3; TRBD2 matches 11 bases. Germline V gene data show CDR1 as SGHAT and CDR2 as FQNNGV. The CDR3 spans 15 residues. Trimming removed 5 bases from V and 2 bases from J; junction bases left unmatched: 3. The CDR3 protein is CASSRLAGPTDTQYF. The CDR3 coding sequence is TGTGCCAGCAGCCGACTAGCGGGGCCCACAGATACGCAGTATTTT.

The rearrangement uses TRBV11-2 and TRBJ2-1; TRBD2 might be the D (5 bases). Trimming left V 4 bases short and J 3 bases short, with 10 bases between. From germline, CDR1 is SGHAT and CDR2 FQNNGV. The CDR3 covers 14 residues. The DNA of the CDR3 is TGTGCCAGCAGCTCTTCCGGGATCTACAATGAGCAGTTCTTC. Translation gives CASSSSGIYNEQFF.

This clonotype has only a few counts. The V and J genes are TRBV5-1 and TRBJ1-1; D gene uncertain. This CDR3 comprises 15 residues. CDR1 and CDR2 from the germline V gene are SGHRS and YFSETQ. V lost 0 bases, J lost 1 base, and 10 bases lay in between. The CDR3 loop reads CASSLVGGWNTEAFF. CDR3 bases: TGCGCCAGCAGCTTGGTCGGAGGATGGAACACTGAAGCTTTCTTT.

This clonotype was picked up a small number of times. The gene calls are TRBV20-1 and TRBJ2-5; possibly TRBD2 for D (6 bases). The CDR3 spans 13 residues. Trimming removed 3 bases from V and 1 base from J, with 9 bases in between. Per the germline V gene, CDR1 is DFQATT and CDR2 is SNEGSKA (reference sequence). The CDR3 sequence is CSARLGGQETQYF. The DNA of the CDR3 is TGCAGTGCTAGGTTGGGGGGCCAAGAGACCCAGTACTTC.

This clonotype turned up a few times. The genes are TRBV7-2 and TRBJ2-1, with a weak D call TRBD1 (5 bases). The CDR3 contains 14 residues. The V end lost 3 bases, the J end lost 5 bases, and 11 bases lay between the germline ends. Germline-derived CDR1 and CDR2 are SGHTA and FQGNSA. The CDR3 coding sequence is TGTGCCAGCAGCTTGATTGACAGTAACAATGAGCAGTTCTTC. It yields the protein CASSLIDSNNEQFF.

The chain carries TRBV7-2 and TRBJ2-7; 7 nucleotides align to TRBD2. V gave up 3 bases and J gave up 4 bases; unmatched junction bases: 3. Per the germline V gene, CDR1 is SGHTA and CDR2 is FQGNSA. The CDR3 is made up of 13 amino acids. The CDR3 nucleotides read TGTGCCAGCAGCTTCGGGCGGGGGTACGAGCAGTACGTC. This codes for CASSFGRGYEQYV.

This clonotype has only a few counts. The chain carries TRBV28 and TRBJ2-5; the match to TRBD2 covers 8 bases. Germline V CDR1 and CDR2: MDHEN, SYDVKM. This CDR3 is built from 16 residues. The J segment lost 5 bases and the V segment lost 6 bases, leaving 14 bases of the junction unmatched. The CDR3 sequence: CASSPSPGGGFETQYF. The CDR3 DNA follows: TGTGCCAGCAGCCCTTCCCCAGGCGGGGGGTTCGAGACCCAGTACTTC.

This clonotype was recorded a few times. V gene TRBV6-2 or TRBV6-3 combines with J gene TRBJ2-7; TRBD2 aligns across 7 bases. The CDR3 runs to 17 residues. The germline CDR1 and CDR2 sequences are MNHEY and SVGEGT. The trim removed 2 bases at V and 2 bases at J, leaving 12 bases unmatched. The DNA for the CDR3 is TGTGCCAGCAGTTACATCCAGGGAGGGACGCATCCCTACGAGCAGTACTTC. This encodes CASSYIQGGTHPYEQYF.

This chain uses TRBV27 with TRBJ2-7; D remains ambiguous. This CDR3 has 15 residues. Germline-derived CDR1 and CDR2 are MNHEY and SMNVEV (reference sequence). Trimming left V 3 bases short and J 4 bases short, with 16 bases between. DNA of the CDR3: TGTGCCAGCAGTTTTTTGGGCCAGCAAGGATACGAGCAGTACGTC. This translates into CASSFLGQQGYEQYV.

The V and J genes are TRBV4-3 and TRBJ2-5, with TRBD1 identical over 8 bases. Germline loops: CDR1 LGHNA, CDR2 YSLEER. Germline trimming cut 0 bases from V and 0 bases from J; bases unmatched to any gene: 6. There are 17 residues in the CDR3. In DNA, the CDR3 is TGCGCCAGCAGCCAAGATTGGACAGGGACGTACCAAGAGACCCAGTACTTC. Protein sequence: CASSQDWTGTYQETQYF.

The gene calls are TRBV4-1 and TRBJ1-2; no clear D gene. The ends were cut back, 4 bases at V and 0 bases at J, with 9 bases in the middle. The CDR3 runs to 14 residues. Germline CDR1 and CDR2: MGHRA and YSYEKL. This CDR3 reads CASSPLGANYGYTF. The CDR3 nucleotides read TGCGCCAGCAGCCCCCTCGGGGCTAACTATGGCTACACCTTC.

This clonotype was counted only a few times. The chain carries TRBV5-1 and TRBJ2-7; D not certain. The germline V and J ends were trimmed by 1 base and 6 bases, with 14 bases remaining between them. Germline lookup yields CDR1 SGHRS and CDR2 YFSETQ. The CDR3 length is 14 residues. Written as DNA, the CDR3 is TGCGCCAGCAGCTTGTCCCCGAACCTGGGCGAGCAGTACTTC. This translates into CASSLSPNLGEQYF.

The V and J genes are TRBV4-1 and TRBJ1-4; D is unresolved. CDR1 is MGHRA, CDR2 YSYEKL, per germline. The CDR3 runs 15 residues. The V end lost 4 bases, the J end lost 4 bases, and 13 bases lay between the germline ends. CDR3 bases: TGCGCCAGCAGCCCCCCAAACGGGCTTAATGAAAAACTGTTTTTT. It yields the protein CASSPPNGLNEKLFF.

CDR3 sequence: CASSQASNSHEQYF. CDR3 nucleotides: TGTGCCAGCAGCCAAGCTAGTAATTCCCACGAGCAGTACTTC. The rearrangement links TRBV3-1 to TRBJ2-7; no clear D gene. The CDR3 is made up of 14 amino acids. In germline, CDR1 is LGHDT, CDR2 YNNKEL (reference sequence). The V gene lost 1 base and the J gene lost 5 bases, with 12 bases spanning the gap.

This chain uses TRBV4-3 with TRBJ2-7; TRBD2 matches at 15 bases. This CDR3 has 16 amino acids. Germline V gene sequence: CDR1 LGHNA, CDR2 YSLEER. J gave up 4 bases and V 3 bases, and 4 bases lay outside the gene matches. The CDR3 DNA follows: TGCGCCAGCAGCCAGGGGACTAGCGGGGGGAGGTACGAGCAGTACTTC. Residues: CASSQGTSGGRYEQYF.

The table lists this clonotype with a few counts. The chain uses TRBV5-6 and TRBJ2-5, with TRBD1 matching over 7 bases. Germline V gene lookup returns CDR1 SGHDT and CDR2 YYEEEE. This CDR3 has 16 amino acids. The ends lost 5 bases at V and 5 bases at J; junction bases unmatched: 15. CDR3 amino acids: CASSGTAGALRETQYF. CDR3 nucleotide sequence: TGTGCCAGCAGTGGGACAGCTGGGGCCCTTCGGGAGACCCAGTACTTC.